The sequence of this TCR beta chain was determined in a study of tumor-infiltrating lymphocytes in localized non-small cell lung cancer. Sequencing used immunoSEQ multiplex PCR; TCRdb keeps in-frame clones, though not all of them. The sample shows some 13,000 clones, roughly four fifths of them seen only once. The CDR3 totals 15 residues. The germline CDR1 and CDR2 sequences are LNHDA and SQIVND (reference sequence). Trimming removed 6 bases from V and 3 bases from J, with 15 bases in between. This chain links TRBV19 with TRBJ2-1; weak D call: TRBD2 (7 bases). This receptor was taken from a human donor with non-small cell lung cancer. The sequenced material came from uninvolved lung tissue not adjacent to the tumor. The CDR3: CASRREGGNYNEQFF. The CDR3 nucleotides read TGTGCCAGTAGGAGGGAGGGGGGTAACTACAATGAGCAGTTCTTC. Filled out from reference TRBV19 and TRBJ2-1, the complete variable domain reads DGGITQSPKYLFRKEGQNVTLSCEQNLNHDAMYWYRQDPGQGLRLIYYSQIVNDFQKGDIAEGYSVSREKKESFPLTVTSAQKNPTAFYLCASRREGGNYNEQFFGPGTRLTVL.